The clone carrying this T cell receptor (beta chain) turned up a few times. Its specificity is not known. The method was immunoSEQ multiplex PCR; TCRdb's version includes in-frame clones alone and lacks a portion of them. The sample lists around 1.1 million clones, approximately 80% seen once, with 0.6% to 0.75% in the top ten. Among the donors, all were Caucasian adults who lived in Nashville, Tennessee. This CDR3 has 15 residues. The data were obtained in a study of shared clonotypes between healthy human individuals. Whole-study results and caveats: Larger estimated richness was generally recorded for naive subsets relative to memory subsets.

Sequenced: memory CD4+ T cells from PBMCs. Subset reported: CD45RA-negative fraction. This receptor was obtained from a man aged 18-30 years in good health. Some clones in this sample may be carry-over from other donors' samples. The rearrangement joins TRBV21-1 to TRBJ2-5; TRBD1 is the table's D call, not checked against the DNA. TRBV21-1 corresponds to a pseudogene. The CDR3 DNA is TGTGCCAGCAGCAAAAGCGACAGGGGTCAAGAGACCCAGTACTTC. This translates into CASSKSDRGQETQYF.